The 32 T cell receptor beta chains listed next were all sequenced from one sample in a study of cytomegalovirus exposure and HLA in healthy donors. Primers for the PCR totalled 60 Vbeta and 13 Jbeta. The repertoire was sequenced with immunoSEQ multiplex PCR; TCRdb's copy has only in-frame clones and lacks some. The sample lists 94,000 or so clones, just over 70% occurring once. Sequencing input: PBMCs. The receptors were sampled from a man between 60 and 70 years old in good health and CMV-seronegative.

The chain joins TRBV6-1 to TRBJ2-7; TRBD1 matches 9 bases. Trimming removed 2 bases from V and 7 bases from J; junction bases left unmatched: 6. CDR3 size: 14 residues. Per germline, CDR1 MNHNS and CDR2 SASEGT. The CDR3 sequence: CASSEQGQGNEQYF. The DNA of the CDR3 is TGTGCCAGCAGTGAACAGGGACAGGGTAATGAGCAGTACTTC.

The rearrangement links TRBV7-2 to TRBJ2-6; a weak D match, TRBD1 (5 bases). The CDR3 is 15 residues long. V was cut by 5 bases and J by 6 bases, with 14 bases left in between. Germline V gene data show CDR1 as SGHTA and CDR2 as FQGNSA. CDR3 residues: CASSQGAAEANVLTF. The DNA of the CDR3 is TGTGCCAGCAGCCAAGGGGCCGCTGAGGCCAACGTCCTGACTTTC.

The chain couples TRBV5-4 to TRBJ2-1; 13 bases are shared with TRBD2. The V and J ends lost 4 bases and 10 bases, in that order; junction bases with no gene match: 5. Germline V gene data show CDR1 as SGHNT and CDR2 as YYREEE (reference sequence). This CDR3 has 14 residues. The CDR3 reads CASSPGLAGNEQFF. Here the CDR3 DNA reads TGTGCCAGCAGCCCGGGACTAGCGGGAAACGAGCAGTTCTTC.

This clone was found a few times. The genes are TRBV9 and TRBJ2-5; TRBD2 matches at 7 bases. The DNA end favors TRBJ2-7, so the J call may be wrong. Germline assignment: CDR1 SGDLS and CDR2 YYNGEE. This CDR3 is built from 15 residues. Here the CDR3 DNA reads TGTGCCAGCAGCCCCCGCGGGGGAGTCTCCTACGAGCAGTACTTC. Translating it yields CASSPRGGVSYEQYF.

The chain's CDR3 is CASSLSQNYGYTF. The CDR3 DNA is TGTGCCAGCAGCTTATCCCAGAACTATGGCTACACCTTC. The chain employs TRBV7-2 and TRBJ1-2; D gene unclear. The CDR3 consists of 13 residues. Germline V gives CDR1 SGHTA, CDR2 FQGNSA. V lost 2 bases to trimming and J lost 2 bases, with 6 bases between them.

This clone was observed a handful of times. This chain connects TRBV5-4 to TRBJ2-3; 11 bases align to TRBD2. Germline-derived CDR1 and CDR2 are SGHNT and YYREEE (reference sequence). With 4 bases clipped from V and 4 bases from J, the junction kept 8 bases outside the gene matches. This CDR3 is 16 amino acids long. DNA of the CDR3: TGTGCCAGCAGCACCCGACTAGCGGGACCCCCAGATACGCAGTATTTT. It codes for CASSTRLAGPPDTQYF.

The chain recombines TRBV5-1 with TRBJ1-3; the D is unclear. The V and J ends lost 2 bases and 0 bases respectively, with 12 bases between them. This CDR3 is built from 16 residues. Germline V CDR1 and CDR2: SGHRS, YFSETQ. CDR3 DNA sequence: TGCGCCAGCAGCTTCGCAGGTGATACCTCTGGAAACACCATATATTTT. It specifies CASSFAGDTSGNTIYF. Drawing the rest from reference TRBV5-1 and TRBJ1-3, the complete variable domain is KAGVTQTPRYLIKTRGQQVTLSCSPISGHRSVSWYQQTPGQGLQFLFEYFSETQRNKGNFPGRFSGRQFSNSRSEMNVSTLELGDSALYLCASSFAGDTSGNTIYFGEGSWLTVV.

V is TRBV29-1 and J is TRBJ1-2; 7 bases match TRBD1. CDR1 SQVTM and CDR2 ANQGSEA come from the germline V gene. The CDR3 totals 11 residues. The trim removed 5 bases at V and 8 bases at J, leaving 5 bases unmatched. CDR3 loop: CSVPTGFGYTF. Here the CDR3 DNA reads TGCAGCGTTCCGACAGGGTTCGGCTACACCTTC.

The chain couples TRBV7-2 to TRBJ2-3, with D unresolved. CDR1 is SGHTA and CDR2 is FQGNSA in the germline V gene. This CDR3 region has 16 residues. V lost 5 bases and J lost 1, with 16 bases in between. CDR3 residues: CASSINWRSRTDTQYF. CDR3 nucleotide sequence: TGTGCCAGCAGCATCAACTGGAGATCCCGCACAGATACGCAGTATTTT.

The CDR3 region is CASSLDRGKDYEQYF. The CDR3 region has the DNA TGTGCCAGCAGCTTAGATCGGGGGAAGGACTACGAGCAGTACTTC. This chain uses TRBV7-6 with TRBJ2-7; tentatively, D is TRBD2 (6 bases). The CDR3 runs to 15 residues. Trimming shortened V by 1 base and J by 3 bases, and 13 bases separated the two germline ends. Germline CDR1 is SGHVS and CDR2 is FNYEAQ.

In DNA form, the CDR3 reads TGCAGCGTTGAAAAAGCGACGAGCTTCTATGGCTACACCTTC. Its protein is CSVEKATSFYGYTF. The genes are TRBV29-1 and TRBJ1-2, with no clear D. This CDR3 contains 14 residues. CDR1 is SQVTM, CDR2 ANQGSEA, per germline. Between the trimmed V and J ends, which lost 2 bases and 4 bases, there was a span of 14 bases. Full variable domain (outside the CDR3, taken from reference TRBV29-1 and TRBJ1-2): SAVISQKPSRDICQRGTSLTIQCQVDSQVTMMFWYRQQPGQSLTLIATANQGSEATYESGFVIDKFPISRPNLTFSTLTVSNMSPEDSSIYLCSVEKATSFYGYTFGSGTRLTVV.

V and J are TRBV5-1 and TRBJ2-1; TRBD2 matches 7 bases. This CDR3 is 13 amino acids long. Germline CDR1 is SGHRS and CDR2 is YFSETQ. J gave up 9 bases and V 4 bases, and 7 bases lay outside the gene matches. In nucleotides, the CDR3 is TGCGCCAGCAGCCTGGAAGGGGAGGGTGAGCAGTTCTTC. This codes for CASSLEGEGEQFF. Full variable domain (missing parts from reference TRBV5-1 and TRBJ2-1): KAGVTQTPRYLIKTRGQQVTLSCSPISGHRSVSWYQQTPGQGLQFLFEYFSETQRNKGNFPGRFSGRQFSNSRSEMNVSTLELGDSALYLCASSLEGEGEQFFGPGTRLTVL.

V is TRBV28 and J is TRBJ2-3, with TRBD1 matching over 8 bases. CDR3 length: 16 residues. The ends lost 7 bases at V and 0 bases at J; junction bases unmatched: 9. Per germline, CDR1 MDHEN and CDR2 SYDVKM. The CDR3 nucleotides read TGTGCCAGCAACCAACCGGGACAGGTTAGCACAGATACGCAGTATTTT. Residues: CASNQPGQVSTDTQYF.

The chain combines TRBV19 with TRBJ2-7; 10 nucleotides agree with TRBD1. Trimming took 3 bases from V and 7 from J; bases not matched to a gene: 6. This CDR3 region has 14 residues. The germline V gene encodes CDR1 LNHDA and CDR2 SQIVND (reference sequence). This CDR3 reads CASSMGQGFEEQYF. The CDR3 nucleotides are TGTGCCAGTAGTATGGGACAGGGGTTCGAAGAGCAGTACTTC.

The chain couples TRBV5-1 to TRBJ1-1; D unresolved. The V end lost 4 bases, the J end lost 0 bases, and 10 bases lay between the germline ends. Germline assignment: CDR1 SGHRS and CDR2 YFSETQ. The CDR3 is made up of 14 amino acids. In nucleotides, the CDR3 is TGCGCCAGCAGCCTCGACACCATGAACACTGAAGCTTTCTTT. Translated: CASSLDTMNTEAFF.

V gene TRBV10-3 combines with J gene TRBJ2-6; 7 bases match TRBD1. The V and J ends lost 7 bases and 2 bases, in that order; junction bases with no gene match: 5. The CDR3 is 15 residues long. Germline CDR1 and CDR2: ENHRY and SYGVKD. The CDR3 bases are TGTGCCATCACTGACACAGGGGCTGGGGCCAACGTCCTGACTTTC. Translated: CAITDTGAGANVLTF.

A few counts support this clone. V and J are TRBV5-4 and TRBJ1-4, with a possible D match to TRBD1 (5 bases). Germline V gives CDR1 SGHNT, CDR2 YYREEE (reference sequence). The V and J ends lost 0 bases and 4 bases respectively, with 10 bases between them. CDR3 size: 15 residues. The CDR3 is CASSLGAGFNEKLFF. Written as DNA, the CDR3 is TGTGCCAGCAGCTTGGGAGCAGGGTTTAATGAAAAACTGTTTTTT.

The chain combines TRBV2 with TRBJ1-6, with D maybe TRBD1 (5 bases). The CDR3 extends over 13 amino acids. V was clipped by 2 bases and J by 6 bases, with 5 bases between them. Germline V gives CDR1 SNHLY, CDR2 FYNNEI. CDR3 residues: CASSEQGNSPLHF. The DNA for the CDR3 is TGTGCCAGCAGTGAACAGGGTAATTCACCCCTCCACTTT.

The genes are TRBV5-1 and TRBJ2-7, with 8 bases that match TRBD1. Germline V gene sequence: CDR1 SGHRS, CDR2 YFSETQ. Trimming cost V 3 bases and J 5 bases; bases outside gene matches: 1. The CDR3 spans 12 residues. DNA for the CDR3: TGCGCCAGCAGCTCGGACAGGGACGAGCAGTACTTC. It encodes CASSSDRDEQYF.

The V gene is TRBV19, the J gene TRBJ2-7; maybe TRBD1 (5 bases). The CDR3 extends over 12 amino acids. Germline V lookup: CDR1 LNHDA, CDR2 SQIVND (reference sequence). V lost 6 bases and J lost 2, with 8 bases in between. CDR3 loop: CASRSGTYEQYF. CDR3 DNA: TGTGCCAGTAGATCAGGGACCTACGAGCAGTACTTC.

V and J are TRBV11-2 and TRBJ1-1, with TRBD1 matching over 11 bases. The CDR3 has 13 amino acids. V gave up 5 bases and J gave up 6 bases; unmatched junction bases: 2. Germline loops: CDR1 SGHAT, CDR2 FQNNGV. CDR3 loop: CASSGGQGAEAFF. DNA of the CDR3: TGTGCCAGCAGCGGGGGACAGGGGGCTGAAGCTTTCTTT.

This clone was counted a single time. This chain uses TRBV7-2 with TRBJ2-1; no definite D call. The germline V and J ends were trimmed by 1 base and 9 bases, with 4 bases remaining between them. CDR3 length: 11 amino acids. CDR1 is SGHTA, CDR2 FQGNSA, per germline. As DNA, the CDR3 is TGTGCCAGCAGCTTAGGAGGTGAGCAGTTCTTC. Amino acids: CASSLGGEQFF.

The chain has TRBV5-1 and TRBJ2-6; D might be TRBD1 (6 bases). CDR3 length: 16 residues. Trimming removed 3 bases at V and 0 bases at J, with 10 bases between. Germline V gives CDR1 SGHRS, CDR2 YFSETQ. The DNA for the CDR3 is TGCGCCAGCAGCTCCGGACAGCTCTCTGGGGCCAACGTCCTGACTTTC. As protein: CASSSGQLSGANVLTF.

This clone was seen a few times. The chain couples TRBV29-1 to TRBJ2-2; unclear D gene. Germline V gene lookup returns CDR1 SQVTM and CDR2 ANQGSEA. The V end lost 4 bases, the J end lost 6 bases, and 12 bases lay between the germline ends. The CDR3 covers 13 residues. Written as DNA, the CDR3 is TGCAGCGTTGTCCTCAATAGAGCCGGGGAGCTGTTTTTT. Amino acids: CSVVLNRAGELFF.

The sample holds one count of this clone. The chain combines TRBV6-4 with TRBJ2-1; 9 nucleotides align to TRBD2. Germline CDR1 reads MRHNA; CDR2 reads SNTAGT. This CDR3 comprises 15 residues. V shed 0 bases and J 7 bases; nucleotides not matched to a gene: 4. CDR3 DNA sequence: TGTGCCAGCAGTGACTCGCGGGAGGGCGGAAATGAGCAGTTCTTC. Translation: CASSDSREGGNEQFF.

This sequence joins TRBV27 and TRBJ2-7; TRBD1 might be the D (5 bases). Germline V gene sequence: CDR1 MNHEY, CDR2 SMNVEV (reference sequence). Trimming cost V 6 bases and J 6 bases, with 21 bases left between them. CDR3 length: 15 residues. Written as DNA, the CDR3 is TGTGCCAGCAGCCCCCAGAGCAGGGTTAGGGTCGAGCAGTACTTC. Protein product: CASSPQSRVRVEQYF.

This chain connects TRBV25-1 to TRBJ2-3; tentative D call: TRBD1 (6 bases). From germline, CDR1 is MGHDK and CDR2 SYGVNS. This CDR3 is 15 amino acids long. Trimming removed 3 bases at V and 0 bases at J, with 10 bases between. The CDR3 DNA reads TGTGCCAGCAGTGATACAGGGAGAAGCACAGATACGCAGTATTTT. This gives the protein CASSDTGRSTDTQYF.

The chain uses TRBV5-1 and TRBJ2-7; 7 positions match TRBD2. Germline assignment: CDR1 SGHRS and CDR2 YFSETQ. The CDR3 runs 14 residues. V was clipped by 2 bases and J by 0 bases; unmatched bases: 2. The CDR3 sequence is CASSFASGSYEQYF. CDR3 bases: TGCGCCAGCAGCTTTGCTAGCGGCTCCTACGAGCAGTACTTC.

This chain uses TRBV7-8 with TRBJ2-3, with D perhaps matching TRBD2 (6 bases). CDR3 length: 17 residues. The germline V gene encodes CDR1 SGHVS and CDR2 FQNEAQ. V was clipped by 5 bases and J by 0 bases, with 18 bases between them. CDR3 region: CASSAQQTSSSTDTQYF. CDR3 in DNA: TGTGCCAGCAGCGCCCAACAAACTAGCTCCAGCACAGATACGCAGTATTTT.

The chain carries TRBV5-1 and TRBJ2-1; D is uncertain. The CDR3 has 12 residues. Germline CDR1 reads SGHRS; CDR2 reads YFSETQ. V gave up 5 bases and J gave up 10 bases, with 13 bases separating them. CDR3 sequence reads: CASSPYSGEQFF. Here the CDR3 DNA reads TGCGCCAGCAGTCCATACTCAGGCGAGCAGTTCTTC. Variable domain in full (rest from reference TRBV5-1 and TRBJ2-1): KAGVTQTPRYLIKTRGQQVTLSCSPISGHRSVSWYQQTPGQGLQFLFEYFSETQRNKGNFPGRFSGRQFSNSRSEMNVSTLELGDSALYLCASSPYSGEQFFGPGTRLTVL.

The V call is TRBV7-9, the J call TRBJ2-3, with 16 bases lining up with TRBD2. Unmatched junction bases numbered 6, after V lost 5 bases and J lost 4 bases. In germline, CDR1 is SEHNR, CDR2 FQNEAQ (reference sequence). CDR3 length: 17 residues. This chain's CDR3 is CASSPPGLAGGADTQYF. The CDR3 DNA is TGTGCCAGCAGCCCACCGGGACTAGCGGGAGGGGCAGATACGCAGTATTTT.

The chain links TRBV18 to TRBJ2-2, with D possibly TRBD2 on 5 matching bases. Germline CDR1 KGHSH, CDR2 LQKENI. V shed 1 base and J shed 6 bases, with 12 bases lying between them. This CDR3 is built from 15 residues. The CDR3 DNA reads as TGTGCCAGCTCACCACGATTTGCGGGCCCCGGGGAGCTGTTTTTT. This translates into CASSPRFAGPGELFF.